Shown below are 15 T cell receptor beta chains from a single sample sequenced in a study of blood T cell repertoires in COVID-19. Produced via immunoSEQ multiplex PCR; TCRdb's table is partial and in-frame only. The sample yields 250,000 or so clones, approximately 83% seen once. Sequences were obtained from PBMCs or T cells enriched from blood (not recorded which). All receptors come from a woman aged 40 to 55 who had been exposed to COVID-19.

The CDR3 region is CASSLLAANEQFF. For the CDR3, the DNA is TGTGCCAGCAGCTTACTAGCGGCCAATGAGCAGTTCTTC. V usage is TRBV7-8 and J usage is TRBJ2-1, with 7 positions matching TRBD2. The J segment lost 6 bases and the V segment lost 2 bases, leaving 1 base of the junction unmatched. The CDR3 has 13 residues. The germline CDR1 and CDR2 sequences are SGHVS and FQNEAQ.

V gene TRBV6-5 combines with J gene TRBJ1-2; 7 bases match TRBD1. Germline V gene lookup returns CDR1 MNHEY and CDR2 SVGAGI. V lost 5 bases to trimming and J lost 8 bases; unmatched junction nucleotides: 8. The CDR3 totals 13 residues. The CDR3 DNA reads as TGTGCCAGCAGTCGGGACAGTGGACGGGGCTACACCTTC. This sequence encodes CASSRDSGRGYTF.

This chain joins TRBV19 and TRBJ1-5; 11 bases match TRBD1. V shed 3 bases, J shed 7 bases, and the junction held 5 bases outside the gene matches. The germline V gene has CDR1 LNHDA and CDR2 SQIVND (reference sequence). This CDR3 spans 15 amino acids. The CDR3 loop is CASSMDRGRGQPQHF. The DNA of the CDR3 is TGTGCCAGTAGTATGGACAGGGGGCGCGGCCAGCCCCAGCATTTT. Supplemented by reference TRBV19 and TRBJ1-5, the full variable domain reads DGGITQSPKYLFRKEGQNVTLSCEQNLNHDAMYWYRQDPGQGLRLIYYSQIVNDFQKGDIAEGYSVSREKKESFPLTVTSAQKNPTAFYLCASSMDRGRGQPQHFGDGTRLSIL.

The chain recombines TRBV9 with TRBJ1-3, with 9 bases aligning to TRBD1. The V gene's germline CDR1 is SGDLS and CDR2 YYNGEE. The ends lost 4 bases at V and 4 bases at J; junction bases unmatched: 9. The CDR3 covers 16 residues. For the CDR3, the DNA is TGTGCCAGCAGCCCCAATACCGGGACAGGGGGAAACACCATATATTTT. Amino acid sequence: CASSPNTGTGGNTIYF.

The chain employs TRBV27 and TRBJ1-5; TRBD1 is a possible D gene (5 bases). CDR3 length: 14 amino acids. Trimming pared 2 bases from V and 4 bases from J, leaving 9 bases between. Germline V gives CDR1 MNHEY, CDR2 SMNVEV (reference sequence). The CDR3 nucleotides are TGTGCCAGCAGTTTAGGGGGGTGGAATCAGCCCCAGCATTTT. Encoded protein: CASSLGGWNQPQHF.

CDR3 coding DNA: TGTGCCAGCAGCTACGGGGGGGCTGACACCGGGGAGCTGTTTTTT. Translation: CASSYGGADTGELFF. The chain is built from TRBV5-4 and TRBJ2-2, with TRBD2 matching 8 bases. The CDR3 is made up of 15 amino acids. Germline-derived CDR1 and CDR2 are SGHNT and YYREEE (reference sequence). The junction had 4 bases not matched to a gene; V was cut back by 3 bases and J by 3 bases.

This clone occurred a few times. The chain has TRBV27 and TRBJ2-5; 7 nucleotides match TRBD1. Germline V gene sequence: CDR1 MNHEY, CDR2 SMNVEV (reference sequence). The CDR3 spans 19 residues. J lost 6 bases, V lost 0 bases, and 19 bases had no gene match. The CDR3 loop reads CASSLSPPLLRGRGKTQYF. The CDR3 DNA follows: TGTGCCAGCAGTTTATCGCCTCCTCTTTTGAGGGGGCGCGGAAAGACCCAGTACTTC.

The gene calls are TRBV5-1 and TRBJ1-1; tentative D call: TRBD1 (5 bases). The CDR3 has 18 amino acids. The V gene's germline CDR1 is SGHRS and CDR2 YFSETQ. V was cut by 0 bases and J by 5 bases, with 23 bases left in between. The CDR3 sequence is CASSLAGRPLAGKTEAFF. The CDR3 DNA sequence: TGCGCCAGCAGCTTGGCCGGGCGCCCATTGGCAGGGAAGACTGAAGCTTTCTTT.

This rearrangement joins TRBV5-1 to TRBJ1-4; no firm D call. Trimming left V 4 bases short and J 7 bases short, with 5 bases between. The CDR3 is made up of 11 amino acids. Germline V gene sequence: CDR1 SGHRS, CDR2 YFSETQ. The CDR3 nucleotides are TGCGCCAGCAGCGAGGGTGAAAAACTGTTTTTT. Translated, it gives CASSEGEKLFF.

This chain uses TRBV27 with TRBJ1-1, with a possible D match to TRBD1 (6 bases). The germline V gene encodes CDR1 MNHEY and CDR2 SMNVEV (reference sequence). The germline V and J ends were trimmed by 1 base and 8 bases, with 8 bases remaining between them. This CDR3 has 12 residues. The CDR3 here is CASSLWGGEAFF. In DNA form, the CDR3 reads TGTGCCAGCAGTTTATGGGGGGGCGAAGCTTTCTTT.

This chain connects TRBV5-1 to TRBJ1-1; a weak D match, TRBD1 (5 bases). The germline V and J ends were trimmed by 4 bases and 5 bases, with 21 bases remaining between them. This CDR3 has 16 amino acids. Germline-derived CDR1 and CDR2 are SGHRS and YFSETQ. CDR3 DNA sequence: TGCGCCAGCAGCGGACCGGGACTGACGCCTGCGACTGAAGCTTTCTTT. This codes for CASSGPGLTPATEAFF.

This sequence joins TRBV2 and TRBJ1-1; TRBD1 might be the D (5 bases). This CDR3 region has 14 residues. The germline V gene has CDR1 SNHLY and CDR2 FYNNEI. The V and J ends lost 8 bases and 1 base respectively, with 14 bases between them. CDR3 protein: CASEAGYTNTEAFF. CDR3 nucleotides: TGTGCCAGCGAGGCAGGGTATACGAACACTGAAGCTTTCTTT.

This chain connects TRBV7-5 to TRBJ2-7; the table's TRBD1 call for D was not verified on the DNA. TRBV7-5 is a pseudogene locus. This CDR3 region has 17 residues. The CDR3 DNA reads TGTGCCAGAAGCTTGGATGGGGACAGGGTTGGCTCCTACGAGCAGTACTTC. It translates to CARSLDGDRVGSYEQYF.

The CDR3 DNA reads TGTGCCAGCAGTTTACTCCCGGCCTACGAGCAGTACTTC. This sequence encodes CASSLLPAYEQYF. The chain employs TRBV27 and TRBJ2-7; no definite D call. V lost 2 bases to trimming and J lost 2 bases, with 7 bases between them. The V gene's germline CDR1 is MNHEY and CDR2 SMNVEV (reference sequence). The CDR3 sequence is 13 residues long.

The count of this clone is one. The chain couples TRBV12-5 to TRBJ2-5; the match to TRBD1 covers 9 bases. Per germline, CDR1 LGHNT and CDR2 FRNRAP. The V gene end was trimmed by 7 bases and the J gene end by 2 bases; junction bases not matched to a gene: 14. The CDR3 loop spans 17 amino acids. In DNA, the CDR3 is TGTGCTAGTGCCAAGAGGTCGGGACAGGGCCAACAAGAGACCCAGTACTTC. The encoded protein is CASAKRSGQGQQETQYF.